The source of this T cell receptor (beta chain) is a study of blood T cell repertoires in COVID-19. Study overall: Samples taken during acute and convalescent COVID-19 were collected in the United States, Italy and Spain. The cDNA or gDNA used as material had been derived from T cells, B-cell-depleted T cells, or PBMCs.

Germline V gene data show CDR1 as MNHEY and CDR2 as SMNVEV (reference sequence). The CDR3 is 17 residues long. J was trimmed by 0 bases and V by 5 bases; bases with no gene match: 8. In the source study's methods: Reference gene primer amplification yielded estimated nucleated cell counts. TCRdb's table, derived via immunoSEQ multiplex PCR, lists solely in-frame clones and lacks some. Clonal size and the V and J genes are those of that table, whereas D and trimming came from the DNA. The sample lists roughly 64,000 clones; roughly 84% were seen once. The sequencing sample was made of peripheral blood. The rearrangement uses TRBV27 and TRBJ1-4; 8 bases match TRBD1. This receptor was identified in a woman in her sixties or seventies with acute or convalescent COVID-19. The CDR3 sequence: CASSPIGQGATNEKLFF. In DNA, the CDR3 is TGTGCCAGCAGTCCTATCGGACAGGGTGCAACTAATGAAAAACTGTTTTTT.